A selection of T cell receptor beta chains follows, all from one sample in a study of CD8 T cells in ankylosing spondylitis. Using its own MiXCR run on the 5' RACE reads, TCRdb lists one record per CDR3 protein. The sample consists of about 360,000 distinct CDR3 sequences, 20% of them appearing once. Sequencing was performed on blood, either unsorted or a sorted T cell fraction (not recorded which). The receptor source for this set is a male donor with ankylosing spondylitis or in good health (not recorded which). Both conserved end residues are part of each CDR3. A D gene is named only where the DNA matches it firmly. A clone size is listed for some rows: how often the clone was seen (once, few, many), or a class if it is expanded.

NA,TRBV12-3/TRBV12-4,NA,TRBJ2-5,TGTGCCAGCAGTATCCGGGAACTTCAAGAGACCCAGTACTTC,CASSIRELQETQYF
TRBD1,TRBV10-3,NA,TRBJ1-2,TGTGCCATCAGTGAGTCGCGACAGGGGGGTGGCTATGGCTACACCTTC,CAISESRQGGGYGYTF
NA,TRBV12-3/TRBV12-4,few,TRBJ1-4,TGTGCCAGCAGTTTTGTCCCAGAAAAACTGTTTTTT,CASSFVPEKLFF
NA,TRBV9,NA,TRBJ2-1,TGTGCCAGCAGCGTCCGAAGCTCCTACAATGAGCAGTTCTTC,CASSVRSSYNEQFF
NA,TRBV28,NA,TRBJ2-2,TGTGCCAGCAGTGGGCGGGATCAGCCGAACACCGGGGAGCTGTTTTTT,CASSGRDQPNTGELFF
NA,TRBV29-1,few,TRBJ2-7,TGCAGCGTTGGTGTAGGGGCACCCGAGCAGTACTTC,CSVGVGAPEQYF
NA,TRBV29-1,NA,TRBJ2-7,TGCAGCGTCCTCAGGGGGGACGAGCAGTACTTC,CSVLRGDEQYF
NA,TRBV29-1,NA,TRBJ1-1,TGCAGCGTTGAAGACACCTCCGACACCATGAACACTGAAGCTTTCTTT,CSVEDTSDTMNTEAFF
NA,TRBV12-3/TRBV12-4,few,TRBJ2-7,TGTGCCAGCAGTTACGGGGGACCGGGCGAGCAGTACTTC,CASSYGGPGEQYF
NA,TRBV29-1,NA,TRBJ2-7,TGCAGCGTTGAAGGCCTAGACAAGCCCGTCGAGCAGTACTTC,CSVEGLDKPVEQYF
NA,TRBV7-9,few,TRBJ2-3,TGTGCCAGCAGCGTAGGGAGCGATACGCAGTATTTT,CASSVGSDTQYF
NA,TRBV28,NA,TRBJ2-1,TGTGCCAGCGGCCCCAATGAGCAGTTCTTC,CASGPNEQFF
NA,TRBV5-1,NA,TRBJ2-7,TGCGCCAGCAGCTCCGAAGGACAGTCTCTAGGGGACTACGAGCAGTACTTC,CASSSEGQSLGDYEQYF
NA,TRBV2,few,TRBJ2-1,TGTGCCAGCATAGTAAGGGATTCCTACAATGAGCAGTTCTTC,CASIVRDSYNEQFF
NA,TRBV20-1,few,TRBJ1-1,TGCAGTGCTTTTTTTTCACCGGGGGTTTGGAACACTGAAGCTTTCTTT,CSAFFSPGVWNTEAFF
NA,TRBV4-1,NA,TRBJ2-5,TGCGCCAGCAGCCAAGACCATATGGGGACACCCATAGAAGAGACCCAGTACTTC,CASSQDHMGTPIEETQYF
NA,TRBV9,few,TRBJ2-5,TGTGCCAGCAGCGTTCAGTCGGGGGTTGCACAAGAGACCCAGTACTTC,CASSVQSGVAQETQYF
TRBD1,TRBV4-1,few,TRBJ1-2,TGCGCCAGCAGCCTTTCGACAGGGTCGAACTATGGCTACACCTTC,CASSLSTGSNYGYTF
NA,TRBV3-1,NA,TRBJ2-3,TGTGCCAGCAGCCAAGGCGGGTTGGTAGAGCTTGGAGGAACAGATACGCAGTATTTT,CASSQGGLVELGGTDTQYF
NA,TRBV12-3/TRBV12-4,few,TRBJ2-5,TGTGCCAGCAGTTTAATCATCCCCGTTCGGGAGACCCAGTACTTC,CASSLIIPVRETQYF
NA,TRBV7-9,NA,TRBJ2-1,TGTGCCAGCAGCTCATATGAGCAGTTCTTC,CASSSYEQFF
NA,TRBV20-1,few,TRBJ2-1,TGCAGTGCTAGAGAGCGGGGTGAATACAATGAGCAGTTCTTC,CSARERGEYNEQFF
NA,TRBV7-9,NA,TRBJ2-1,TGTGCCAGCAGCCCGATTTTGGGTGAGCAGTTCTTC,CASSPILGEQFF
TRBD2,TRBV25-1,NA,TRBJ2-5,TGTGCCACCTTACTGCGAACCGGGACTAGCGGGGAAGAGACCCAGTACTTC,CATLLRTGTSGEETQYF
TRBD1,TRBV27,NA,TRBJ2-3,TGTGCCAGCAGTTCTTTCCTCCCCGACAGGGGCCCCCCAGATACGCAGTATTTT,CASSSFLPDRGPPDTQYF
TRBD2,TRBV30,NA,TRBJ2-3,TGTGCCTGGAGTGTGGGGACTAGTTATGCCGATACGCAGTATTTT,CAWSVGTSYADTQYF